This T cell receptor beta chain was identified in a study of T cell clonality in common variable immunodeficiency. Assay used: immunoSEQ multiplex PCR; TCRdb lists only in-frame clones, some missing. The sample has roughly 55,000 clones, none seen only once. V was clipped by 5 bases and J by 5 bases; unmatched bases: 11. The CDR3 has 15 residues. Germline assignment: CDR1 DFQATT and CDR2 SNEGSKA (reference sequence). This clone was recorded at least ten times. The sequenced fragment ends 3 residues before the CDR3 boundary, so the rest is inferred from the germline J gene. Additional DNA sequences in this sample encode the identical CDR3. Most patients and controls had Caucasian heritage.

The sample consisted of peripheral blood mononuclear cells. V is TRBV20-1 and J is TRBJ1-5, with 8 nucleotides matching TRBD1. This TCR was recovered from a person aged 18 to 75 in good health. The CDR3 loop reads CSAQTGTGVDQPQHF. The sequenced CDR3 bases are TGCAGTGCTCAAACCGGGACAGGAGTCGATCAGCCC.